This TCR beta chain was captured in a study of regulatory T cells in long-lasting Graves disease. The overall study: Those Graves' patients who were newly diagnosed had been on antithyroid drugs under 3 months.

The sample's time point: newly diagnosed GD, antithyroid drugs for less than 3 months. Construction of the TCR library relied on RNA isolated from PBMCs. This clonotype was found many times. Building the TCR beta libraries relied on iRepertoire HTBI primers, and CDR3 regions underwent Arm-PCR. TCRdb itself ran the multiplex PCR reads through MiXCR, one entry per CDR3 protein. The sample includes about 530,000 distinct CDR3 sequences, around 15% seen only once; the top ten take around a quarter. This same sample was also part of a study on T cells in Graves' hyperthyroidism and ophthalmopathy. From that report: Newly diagnosed hyperthyroidism, duration under 2 months, in patients aged 18 to 65. HTBI primers were the set used in a first-round RT-PCR of the TCR CDR3. Median prediction lead before ophthalmopathy onset was 6.5 to 7 months with the model.

The starting material was peripheral blood mononuclear cells (PBMCs), obtained at new diagnosis, from a patient treated with antithyroid drugs. The sequence was collected from a woman aged 35-60 years with Graves disease.

In nucleotides, the CDR3 is TGTGCCAGCAGTCCCTCGACTAGGTCGTACTACGAGCAGTACTTC. Translation: CASSPSTRSYYEQYF. The chain employs TRBV27 and TRBJ2-7, with D maybe TRBD2 (6 bases). Germline V gives CDR1 MNHEY, CDR2 SMNVEV (reference sequence). CDR3 length: 15 residues. Trimming took off 5 bases at V and 3 bases at J, with 17 bases between the two ends.